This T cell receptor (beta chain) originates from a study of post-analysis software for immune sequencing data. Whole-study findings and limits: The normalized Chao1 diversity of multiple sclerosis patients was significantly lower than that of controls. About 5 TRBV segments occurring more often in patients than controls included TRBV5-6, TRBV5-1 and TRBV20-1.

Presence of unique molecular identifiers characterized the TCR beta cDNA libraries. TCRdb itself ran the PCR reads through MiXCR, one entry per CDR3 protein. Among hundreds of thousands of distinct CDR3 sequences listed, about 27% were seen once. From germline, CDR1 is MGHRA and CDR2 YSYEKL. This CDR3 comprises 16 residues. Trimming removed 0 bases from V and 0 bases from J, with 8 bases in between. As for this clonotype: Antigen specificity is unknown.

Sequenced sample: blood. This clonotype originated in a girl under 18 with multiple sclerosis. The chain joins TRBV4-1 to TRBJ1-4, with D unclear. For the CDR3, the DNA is TGCGCCAGCAGCCAAGAGGGCCTCGCAACTAATGAAAAACTGTTTTTT. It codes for CASSQEGLATNEKLFF.